Listed below are T cell receptor beta chains from one sample, sequenced in a study of blood T cell repertoires in COVID-19. Repertoires were generated with immunoSEQ multiplex PCR, while TCRdb's copy carries only in-frame clones and drops some. The table lists over 450,000 clones, nearly 90% of them singletons, with 0.7% to 1% in the top ten. Sequencing was performed on peripheral blood. The receptors were gathered from a young man with COVID-19, enrolled during active disease. Both conserved end residues are part of each CDR3. A D gene is named only where the DNA matches it firmly. Size is omitted from some rows. Given values are once, few, many or a class for expanded clones.

V gene	clone size	D gene	J gene	CDR3 protein	CDR3 DNA
TRBV6-5	.	TRBD1	TRBJ1-2	CASSWDRENYGYTF	TGTGCCAGCAGTTGGGACAGGGAGAACTATGGCTACACCTTC
TRBV18	.	TRBD2	TRBJ2-7	CASSPAAGGRSYEQYF	TGTGCCAGCTCCCCCGCCGCGGGAGGGCGGTCCTACGAGCAGTACTTC
TRBV7-2	.	TRBD2	TRBJ2-1	CASSSSTYRGRAVNEQFF	TGTGCCAGCAGCTCAAGCACCTATCGCGGGAGGGCCGTTAATGAGCAGTTCTTC
TRBV30	.	.	TRBJ1-2	CAWSPMGANYGYTF	TGTGCCTGGAGTCCTATGGGGGCAAACTATGGCTACACCTTC
TRBV12-5	.	TRBD2	TRBJ2-3	CASGLSGSTDTQCF	TGTGCTAGTGGCCTTAGCGGGAGCACAGATACGCAGTGTTTT
TRBV6-5	.	TRBD1	TRBJ1-5	CASRRDRVSQPQHF	TGTGCCAGCAGAAGGGACAGGGTCAGTCAGCCCCAGCATTTT
TRBV30	.	.	TRBJ2-7	CAWSELRQWASYEQYF	TGTGCCTGGAGTGAACTCCGACAGTGGGCCTCCTACGAGCAGTACTTC
TRBV2	.	TRBD2	TRBJ2-2	CASSEKVAGGPVSGELFF	TGTGCCAGCAGTGAAAAAGTAGCGGGAGGGCCCGTATCCGGGGAGCTGTTTTTT
TRBV12-3/TRBV12-4	.	.	TRBJ1-2	CASTSRQLYGYTF	TGTGCCAGCACCTCGCGACAGTTGTATGGCTACACCTTC
TRBV4-1	.	.	TRBJ1-1	CASSPPGQRLRRNTEAFF	TGCGCCAGCAGCCCGCCCGGACAGCGCTTAAGACGTAACACTGAAGCTTTCTTT
TRBV19	few	.	TRBJ1-2	CASSIGARYNYGYTF	TGTGCCAGTAGTATTGGGGCCCGTTATAACTATGGCTACACCTTC
TRBV10-2	.	TRBD2	TRBJ2-2	CASSLGLAGGLGELFF	TGCGCCAGCAGTTTGGGACTAGCGGGAGGGCTCGGGGAGCTGTTTTTT
TRBV30	.	TRBD1	TRBJ2-1	CAWSSLGGAYNEQFF	TGTGCCTGGAGTTCATTAGGGGGCGCTTACAATGAGCAGTTCTTC
TRBV2	.	TRBD2	TRBJ2-7	CASSPTLLAGDEQYF	TGTGCCAGCAGTCCCACCTTACTAGCGGGGGACGAGCAGTACTTC
TRBV6-5	.	.	TRBJ1-1	CAGGAGRNTEAFF	TGTGCCGGGGGGGCAGGTCGAAACACTGAAGCTTTCTTT
TRBV3-1/TRBV3-2	.	TRBD1	TRBJ1-2	CASSRRQGAYTF	TGTGCCAGCAGCCGACGACAGGGGGCCTACACCTTC
TRBV28	once	TRBD1	TRBJ2-3	CASSRQGGTDTQYF	TGTGCCAGCAGTCGACAGGGGGGAACAGATACGCAGTATTTT
TRBV5-5	.	TRBD2	TRBJ2-3	CASSPGLAGALKRTDTQYF	TGTGCCAGCAGCCCGGGACTAGCGGGGGCCTTAAAACGCACAGATACGCAGTATTTT
TRBV6-1	.	TRBD1	TRBJ2-7	CASSEVYGTGYSYEQYF	TGTGCCAGCAGTGAAGTCTACGGGACAGGATATTCCTACGAGCAGTACTTC
TRBV23-1	.	.	TRBJ2-5	CASSQYPSGRAETQYF	TGCGCCAGCAGTCAATACCCATCTGGGCGGGCAGAGACCCAGTACTTC
TRBV7-4	once	.	TRBJ1-1	CASSPHPREGNTEAFF	TGTGCCAGCAGCCCCCACCCCAGGGAAGGGAACACTGAAGCTTTCTTT
TRBV14	.	.	TRBJ1-1	CASSQVLAGNTEAFF	TGTGCCAGCAGCCAAGTTCTCGCGGGGAACACTGAAGCTTTCTTT
TRBV30	.	TRBD1	TRBJ2-1	CASESDRVKVF	TGTGCCTCCGAGTCGGACAGGGTCAAAGTCTTC
TRBV3-1/TRBV3-2	.	.	TRBJ1-1	CASSQERGGGTEAFF	TGTGCCAGCAGCCAAGAGAGGGGAGGGGGCACTGAAGCTTTCTTT
TRBV29-1	.	TRBD1	TRBJ2-7	CSVEDRVYEQYF	TGCAGCGTTGAGGACAGGGTCTACGAGCAGTACTTC
TRBV12-3/TRBV12-4	.	.	TRBJ1-1	CASSWGVEAFF	TGTGCCAGCAGCTGGGGAGTGGAAGCTTTCTTT